Following are 20 T cell receptor beta chains from one sample sequenced in a study of Graves' ophthalmopathy and Graves' hyperthyroidism. Investigators amplified TCR beta CDR3 regions from RNA transcripts. HTBI-primed first-round RT-PCR preceded second-round multiplex PCR. TCRdb fed the multiplex PCR reads into MiXCR, producing one record per CDR3 protein. Of 300,000 to 400,000 distinct CDR3 sequences listed, roughly 16% are singletons. Sample: peripheral blood. These receptors came from an adult man with Graves' ophthalmopathy.

At least ten counts were recorded for this clonotype. The chain recombines TRBV15 with TRBJ2-1; the D is unclear. Germline CDR1 LNHNV, CDR2 YYDKDF (reference sequence). CDR3 length: 16 residues. With 0 bases removed from V and 7 bases from J, the gap between germline ends came to 16 bases. The CDR3 protein is CATSRDELGQQNEQFF. CDR3 bases: TGTGCCACCAGCAGAGATGAGTTAGGTCAGCAGAATGAGCAGTTCTTC. The full variable domain, completed using reference TRBV15 and TRBJ2-1, is DAMVIQNPRYQVTQFGKPVTLSCSQTLNHNVMYWYQQKSSQAPKLLFHYYDKDFNNEADTPDNFQSRRPNTSFCFLDIRSPGLGDTAMYLCATSRDELGQQNEQFFGPGTRLTVL.

This clonotype showed up many times. The V and J genes are TRBV10-1 and TRBJ1-6; D is ambiguous. V was cut by 7 bases and J by 6 bases, with 10 bases left in between. Germline V gene data show CDR1 as WNHNN and CDR2 as SYGVQD (reference sequence). The CDR3 sequence is 13 residues long. This CDR3 is CASTETLNSPLHF. The CDR3 DNA reads TGCGCCAGCACGGAGACTCTTAATTCACCCCTCCACTTT.

This clonotype was seen repeatedly, ten times or more. V usage is TRBV6-6 and J usage is TRBJ2-2, with TRBD1 matching 7 bases. Trimming took 5 bases from V and 6 from J; bases not matched to a gene: 9. Looked up from germline, CDR1 is MNHNY and CDR2 is SVGAGI (reference sequence). The CDR3 is made up of 15 amino acids. In DNA, the CDR3 is TGTGCCAGCAGTCTGGACAGGAGGTCCCCCGGGGAGCTGTTTTTT. Translating it yields CASSLDRRSPGELFF.

In this sample, this clonotype turned up many times. The rearrangement joins TRBV4-1 to TRBJ2-7; weak D call: TRBD1 (5 bases). Trimming took 0 bases from V and 6 from J, leaving 18 bases between them. The CDR3 consists of 16 residues. Germline values: CDR1 MGHRA, CDR2 YSYEKL. CDR3 coding DNA: TGCGCCAGCAGCCAAGATAGGTCAGGGTATGCTGGCGAGCAGTACTTC. Translating gives CASSQDRSGYAGEQYF.

This clonotype has a count of ten or more. The chain has TRBV4-3 and TRBJ1-6; D is possibly TRBD1 (5 bases). Deletions cut 0 bases from V and 9 bases from J, with 12 bases between. This CDR3 spans 15 amino acids. Germline CDR1 and CDR2: LGHNA and YSLEER. For the CDR3, the DNA is TGCGCCAGCAGCCAAGAGGGCAGGGCGGTTTCACCCCTCCACTTT. It translates to CASSQEGRAVSPLHF.

This clonotype was picked up many times. This sequence joins TRBV6-5 and TRBJ2-7, with D hard to call. Germline V gives CDR1 MNHEY, CDR2 SVGAGI. V was cut by 4 bases and J by 9 bases, with 13 bases left in between. CDR3 length: 12 amino acids. The CDR3 DNA reads as TGTGCCAGCAGTTCCCCAGGTTCGGGGCAGTACTTC. As protein: CASSSPGSGQYF.

In this sample, this clonotype turned up a few times. A read error is possible here, since a much larger clone lies one base away. CDR3 residues: CAWSVGTGNHEQYF. Written as DNA, the CDR3 is TGTGCCTGGAGTGTGGGCACAGGGAACCACGAGCAGTACTTC. V is TRBV30 and J is TRBJ2-7, with a tentative D call TRBD1 (6 bases). Trimming took 0 bases from V and 5 from J, leaving 14 bases between them. Germline V CDR1 and CDR2: GTSNPN, SVGIG (reference sequence). The CDR3 extends over 14 amino acids.

Ten or more counts support this clonotype. This chain connects TRBV7-2 to TRBJ1-5; D is perhaps TRBD1 (6 bases). Trimming stripped 2 bases from V and 0 bases from J, with 11 bases between. Per the germline V gene, CDR1 is SGHTA and CDR2 is FQGNSA. The CDR3 has 16 amino acids. The CDR3 nucleotides read TGTGCCAGCAGCTTATACGGACAGAATAGCAATCAGCCCCAGCATTTT. Residues: CASSLYGQNSNQPQHF.

This clonotype occurred many times. This chain uses TRBV11-2 with TRBJ2-1; 13 nucleotides align to TRBD2. The trim removed 1 base at V and 8 bases at J, leaving 5 bases unmatched. CDR3 length equals 16 residues. Germline V CDR1 and CDR2: SGHAT, FQNNGV. DNA for the CDR3: TGTGCCAGCAGCTTAGGACTAGCGGGGGGTATTGATGAGCAGTTCTTC. Translation gives CASSLGLAGGIDEQFF.

This chain uses TRBV10-3 with TRBJ2-7, with D hard to call. CDR1 is ENHRY, CDR2 SYGVKD, per germline. This CDR3 spans 11 amino acids. V lost 10 bases to trimming and J lost 4 bases, with 11 bases between them. For the CDR3, the DNA is TGTGCCACGACCGCCAATTACGAGCAGTACTTC. Its translation is CATTANYEQYF.

This clonotype was picked up many times. CDR3 loop: CASKSGRLYWLENTEAFF. In DNA form, the CDR3 reads TGTGCCAGCAAGTCGGGGAGGCTGTATTGGCTCGAGAACACTGAAGCTTTCTTT. The rearrangement links TRBV6-2 or TRBV6-3 to TRBJ1-1; D is unclear. The CDR3 runs to 18 residues. Germline V lookup: CDR1 MNHEY, CDR2 SVGEGT. With 7 bases removed from V and 1 base from J, the gap between germline ends came to 25 bases.

This clonotype was detected many times. The chain uses TRBV5-5 and TRBJ1-5; TRBD1 agrees at 7 bases. V was pared by 3 bases and J by 4 bases, with 4 bases of the junction left unmatched. Germline-derived CDR1 and CDR2 are SGHKS and YYEKEE (reference sequence). This CDR3 has 14 residues. CDR3 coding DNA: TGTGCCAGCAGCTGGGGACAGCCGAATCAGCCCCAGCATTTT. Amino acid sequence: CASSWGQPNQPQHF.

At least ten counts were recorded for this clonotype. The genes are TRBV20-1 and TRBJ2-7; no reliable D call. Germline values: CDR1 DFQATT, CDR2 SNEGSKA (reference sequence). With 0 bases removed from V and 8 bases from J, the gap between germline ends came to 5 bases. The CDR3 totals 10 residues. The CDR3 here is CSARDMKQYF. CDR3 bases: TGCAGTGCTAGAGATATGAAGCAGTACTTC.

Many counts were recorded for this clonotype. V is TRBV24-1 and J is TRBJ1-2; 12 bases map to TRBD1. Germline CDR1 KGHDR, CDR2 SFDVKD. The CDR3 extends over 17 amino acids. The junction had 11 bases not matched to a gene; V was cut back by 7 bases and J by 3 bases. CDR3: CATSGRDRGHLDYGYTF. The CDR3 coding sequence is TGTGCCACCAGCGGGCGGGACAGGGGGCATCTCGACTATGGCTACACCTTC.

This clonotype was counted at least ten times. The chain combines TRBV20-1 with TRBJ1-5, with D perhaps matching TRBD1 (5 bases). The ends were cut back, 0 bases at V and 5 bases at J, with 8 bases in the middle. The CDR3 length is 13 residues. The germline CDR1 and CDR2 sequences are DFQATT and SNEGSKA (reference sequence). CDR3 amino acids: CSAREGTYQPQHF. CDR3 DNA: TGCAGTGCTAGAGAGGGGACCTATCAGCCCCAGCATTTT.

The chain uses TRBV6-5 and TRBJ2-2; D is ambiguous. Trimming took off 2 bases at V and 0 bases at J, with 7 bases between the two ends. The CDR3 extends over 15 amino acids. The germline gives CDR1 MNHEY, CDR2 SVGAGI. CDR3 bases: TGTGCCAGCAGTTACGTTGCGTCGAACACCGGGGAGCTGTTTTTT. Amino acid sequence: CASSYVASNTGELFF.

The chain links TRBV7-2 to TRBJ1-6; TRBD1 aligns across 7 bases. Germline V gene lookup returns CDR1 SGHTA and CDR2 FQGNSA. The CDR3 runs 12 residues. The V gene end was trimmed by 5 bases and the J gene end by 16 bases; junction bases not matched to a gene: 8. CDR3 in amino acids: CASSKDRQGLHF. The CDR3 region has the DNA TGTGCCAGCAGCAAGGACAGACAGGGTCTCCACTTT.

This clonotype has a count of ten or more. The chain has TRBV2 and TRBJ1-1; a weak D match, TRBD1 (6 bases). CDR3 size: 15 residues. V lost 0 bases and J 5 bases, leaving 13 bases between the germline ends. Looked up from germline, CDR1 is SNHLY and CDR2 is FYNNEI. CDR3 DNA: TGTGCCAGCAGTGAAGCGCTTCAGGGGACGACTGAAGCTTTCTTT. It is translated as CASSEALQGTTEAFF.

This clonotype showed up many times. This chain uses TRBV9 with TRBJ2-7, with D perhaps matching TRBD2 (6 bases). CDR1 and CDR2 from the germline V gene are SGDLS and YYNGEE. Trimming took 2 bases from V and 3 from J, leaving 15 bases between them. The CDR3 covers 15 residues. CDR3 sequence (DNA): TGTGCCAGCAGCGTTATCGCGTGGAGGGACTACGAGCAGTACTTC. Translating it yields CASSVIAWRDYEQYF. The full variable domain, completed using reference TRBV9 and TRBJ2-7, is DSGVTQTPKHLITATGQRVTLRCSPRSGDLSVYWYQQSLDQGLQFLIQYYNGEERAKGNILERFSAQQFPDLHSELNLSSLELGDSALYFCASSVIAWRDYEQYFGPGTRLTVT.

This clonotype was picked up many times. This sequence joins TRBV11-2 and TRBJ2-6; D is unclear. The ends were cut back, 7 bases at V and 4 bases at J, with 5 bases in the middle. CDR1 is SGHAT and CDR2 is FQNNGV in the germline V gene. The CDR3 consists of 12 residues. The CDR3 loop is CASTSGANVLTF. CDR3 sequence (DNA): TGTGCCAGCACCTCCGGGGCCAACGTCCTGACTTTC.